These T cell receptor beta chains were read from a single sample in a study of shared clonotypes between healthy human individuals. The data were produced by immunoSEQ multiplex PCR, yet TCRdb's version contains in-frame clones alone and is incomplete. The table records 2 million to 3 million clones, more than 85% of them present only once. Sequenced sample: naive CD4+ T cells from PBMCs. These receptors all stem from a man younger than 35 in good health. Some clones in this sample may be carry-over from other donors' samples. The CDR3 runs from the conserved cysteine through the conserved F or W. The D gene is left open where the match is weak. Rows give clone size only sometimes, using once, few, many, or a class for an expanded clone.

d_gene | j_gene | v_gene | abundance | CDR3nt | CDR3aa
- | TRBJ1-1 | TRBV11-2 | few | TGTGCCAGTTCGCTGCGGGAGGGAGCTTTCTTT | CASSLREGAFF
- | TRBJ1-2 | TRBV19 | - | TGTGCCAGTAGTATCTCCGGTGGTGGCTACACCTTC | CASSISGGGYTF
- | TRBJ1-1 | TRBV5-6 | - | TGTGCCAGCAGCTTGTTGGAGGGAGTAACTGAAGCTTTCTTT | CASSLLEGVTEAFF
TRBD1 | TRBJ2-4 | TRBV30 | - | TGTGCCTGGAGTGTGGGGACAGGGAAAAACATTCAGTACTTC | CAWSVGTGKNIQYF
TRBD1 | TRBJ2-7 | TRBV28 | - | TGTGCCAGCAGTTTGGGTTCCGCTGGGACAGCCTACGAGCAGTACTTC | CASSLGSAGTAYEQYF
TRBD2 | TRBJ2-2 | TRBV5-1 | - | TGCGCCAGCAGCTCCCCGTGGGGGGGGGAGAACACCGGGGAGCTGTTTTTT | CASSSPWGGENTGELFF
- | TRBJ2-1 | TRBV6-1 | - | TGTGCCAGCAGAGCGGCTAGCTCCTACAATGAGCAGTTCTTC | CASRAASSYNEQFF
TRBD2 | TRBJ2-7 | TRBV5-1 | - | TGCGCCAGCAGCATGGGACTAGCGGGAGATGAGCAGTACTTC | CASSMGLAGDEQYF
TRBD2 | TRBJ2-7 | TRBV6-1 | - | TGTGCCAGCAGGACATCTAGCGGGCAAACCTACGAGCAGTACTTC | CASRTSSGQTYEQYF
TRBD2 | TRBJ2-7 | TRBV4-1 | - | TGCGCCAGCAGCCAAGTGGTTAGCGGGAGGTCCTACGAGCAGTACTTC | CASSQVVSGRSYEQYF
TRBD1 | TRBJ2-7 | TRBV19 | - | TGTGCCAGTAGTAGGGAGGGACAGGGGGCCTACGAGCAGTACTTC | CASSREGQGAYEQYF
- | TRBJ2-1 | TRBV4-3 | once | TGCGCCAGCAGCCAGATGGGCTTCTCTACCTACAATGAGCAGTTCTTC | CASSQMGFSTYNEQFF
- | TRBJ1-1 | TRBV7-9 | - | TGTGCCAGCAGCGGGGGGGCGAACACTGAAGCTTTCTTT | CASSGGANTEAFF
- | TRBJ1-5 | TRBV28 | - | TGTGCCGCCGGGACATTTCTCAATCAGCCCCAGCATTTT | CAAGTFLNQPQHF
- | TRBJ1-5 | TRBV28 | few | TGTGCCAGCAGTTACCGTCATCAGTATAGCAATCAGCCCCAGCATTTT | CASSYRHQYSNQPQHF
TRBD1 | TRBJ2-3 | TRBV7-6 | - | TGTGCCAGCAGCCCCGGGACAGATTACACAGATACGCAGTATTTT | CASSPGTDYTDTQYF
TRBD2 | TRBJ2-2 | TRBV14 | few | TGTGCCAGCAGCCAACGGACTAGCGGGGCCACCGGGGAGCTGTTTTTT | CASSQRTSGATGELFF
TRBD2 | TRBJ2-1 | TRBV5-1 | - | TGCGCCAGCAGCTTTGGACTAGCGGACTACAATGAGCAGTTCTTC | CASSFGLADYNEQFF
- | TRBJ1-2 | TRBV18 | few | TGTGCCAGCTCACCGGTGGGACGCCCGGAGATGAGCTACACCTTC | CASSPVGRPEMSYTF
- | TRBJ2-5 | TRBV6-1 | - | TGTGCCAGCAGTCCCGGGTTTTTAGGTTCGCAGACCCAGTACTTC | CASSPGFLGSQTQYF
- | TRBJ1-5 | TRBV29-1 | - | TGCAGCGTGCTTACGTCGAGCAATCAGCCCCAGCATTTT | CSVLTSSNQPQHF
- | TRBJ2-1 | TRBV7-2 | - | TGTGCCAGCAGCTTGCCACCTGGGGGGAGTCCTAACAATGAGCAGTTCTTC | CASSLPPGGSPNNEQFF
- | TRBJ2-7 | TRBV18 | - | TGTGCCAGCTCACCAAACGAAGGTGGCGAGCAGTACTTC | CASSPNEGGEQYF
TRBD2 | TRBJ2-5 | TRBV10-3 | - | TGTGCCATCAGTGAGTGGGGCGGGGGAGAGACCCAGTACTTC | CAISEWGGGETQYF
- | TRBJ1-1 | TRBV6-1 | - | TGTGCCAGCAGTGACTGGACGGGGGCGAGGGGTGAAGCTTTCTTT | CASSDWTGARGEAFF
- | TRBJ2-7 | TRBV29-1 | - | TGCAGCGTTGAAGGGGGCAATGGGTTGCCCCGGCAGTACTTC | CSVEGGNGLPRQYF
TRBD1 | TRBJ2-7 | TRBV5-1 | - | TGCGCCAGCAGTGGAACCGGACAGGGCTACGAGCAGTACTTC | CASSGTGQGYEQYF
- | TRBJ1-1 | TRBV29-1 | few | TGCAGCGTGACCAGGGATTGGGGCACTGAAGCTTTCTTT | CSVTRDWGTEAFF
- | TRBJ1-1 | TRBV29-1 | - | TGCAGCGTTGAGACTCCGGGGTCCCCTGAAGCTTTCTTT | CSVETPGSPEAFF
TRBD1 | TRBJ2-1 | TRBV7-3 | - | TGTGCCAGCAGTTATAGGGACAGGATAGAACAGTTCTTC | CASSYRDRIEQFF
- | TRBJ2-3 | TRBV7-2 | once | TGTGCCAGCAGCTTAGACGGGCTTTCCCCAGGGAATACGCAGTATTTT | CASSLDGLSPGNTQYF
- | TRBJ1-3 | TRBV6-5 | - | TGTGCCAGCAGTGCTACAGGGAGCTCTGGAAACACCATATATTTT | CASSATGSSGNTIYF
- | TRBJ2-7 | TRBV15 | - | TGTGCCACCACTCCGGGACTGGCCTCCTACGAGCAGTACTTC | CATTPGLASYEQYF
TRBD2 | TRBJ2-7 | TRBV2 | - | TGTGCCACCGCGGTAGCGGGAGGGCCTGGGGAGCAGTACTTC | CATAVAGGPGEQYF
TRBD2 | TRBJ2-1 | TRBV27 | - | TGTGCCAGCAGTTTAGGGCTAGCGGGATCGGTTCCGTTCTTC | CASSLGLAGSVPFF
- | TRBJ1-2 | TRBV9 | - | TGTGCCAGCAGCGTGGACGGCTTCTATGGCTACACCTTC | CASSVDGFYGYTF
- | TRBJ1-3 | TRBV5-4 | - | TGTGCCAGCAGCTTAAGGACAGCCAGCTCTGGAAACACCATATATTTT | CASSLRTASSGNTIYF
- | TRBJ2-7 | TRBV18 | - | TGTGCCAGCTCACCCGTATCCGGCAGGGCGGCCTACGAGCAGTACTTC | CASSPVSGRAAYEQYF
- | TRBJ1-1 | TRBV9 | once | TGTGCCAGCGGGATCCCTTCGGAGGCTTTCTTT | CASGIPSEAFF
- | TRBJ2-5 | TRBV7-3 | - | TGTGCCAGCAGCTTATTAGGGGGGGGCGCCCCCGGGGAGACCCAGTACTTC | CASSLLGGGAPGETQYF
- | TRBJ1-4 | TRBV18 | - | TGTGCCAGCTCACCACAAACAGGGTGGGTTAATGAAAAACTGTTTTTT | CASSPQTGWVNEKLFF
- | TRBJ1-5 | TRBV27 | - | TGTGCCAGCAGTTTATCGTTCGAGGCCCATAGCAATCAGCCCCAGCATTTT | CASSLSFEAHSNQPQHF
- | TRBJ1-6 | TRBV5-6 | - | TGTGCCAGCAGCTTGGAGGCTCTTTACGCTTCACCCCTCCACTTT | CASSLEALYASPLHF
- | TRBJ2-3 | TRBV30 | - | TGTGCCTGGAGTGTAGGTCCCGGGGTCCGGTCGAATACGCAGTATTTT | CAWSVGPGVRSNTQYF
TRBD1 | TRBJ2-7 | TRBV10-1 | - | TGCGCCAGCAGGGAGGACAGGAACTCCTACGAGCAGTACTTC | CASREDRNSYEQYF